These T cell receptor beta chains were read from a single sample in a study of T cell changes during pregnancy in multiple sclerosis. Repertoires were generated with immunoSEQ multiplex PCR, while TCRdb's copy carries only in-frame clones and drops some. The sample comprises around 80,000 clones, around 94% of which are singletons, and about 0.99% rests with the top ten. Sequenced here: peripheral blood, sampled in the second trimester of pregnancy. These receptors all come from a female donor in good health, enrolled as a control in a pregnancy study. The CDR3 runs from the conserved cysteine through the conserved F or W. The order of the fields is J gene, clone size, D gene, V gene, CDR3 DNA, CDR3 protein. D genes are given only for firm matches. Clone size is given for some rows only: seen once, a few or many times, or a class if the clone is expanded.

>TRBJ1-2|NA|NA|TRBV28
TGTGCCAGCAGTCCAAGACCTGGCGGCTATGGCTACACCTTC
CASSPRPGGYGYTF
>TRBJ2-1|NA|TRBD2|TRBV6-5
TGTGCCAGCAGTTCCCCCAGCGGGGGCCCCTTAGATGAGCAGTTCTTC
CASSSPSGGPLDEQFF
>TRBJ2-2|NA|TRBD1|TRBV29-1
TGCAGCGTTGCTCAGGGGGACACCGGGGAGCTGTTTTTT
CSVAQGDTGELFF
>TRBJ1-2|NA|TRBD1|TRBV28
TGTGCCAGCAGTTCGTCCCGGGACAGGGCTTATGGCTACACCTTC
CASSSSRDRAYGYTF
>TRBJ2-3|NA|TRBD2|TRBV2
TGTGTCGGGGGGGCTAGCCTCGAGTTGGATACGCAGTATTTT
CVGGASLELDTQYF
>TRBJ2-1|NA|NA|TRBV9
TGTGCCAGCAGCGTAGGGACTGTATCCTACAATGAGCAGTTCTTC
CASSVGTVSYNEQFF
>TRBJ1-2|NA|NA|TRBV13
TGTGCCAGCAGCCCCCGGACGGACTCTAGCTATGGCTACACCTTC
CASSPRTDSSYGYTF
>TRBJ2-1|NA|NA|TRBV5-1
TGCGCCAGCAGTCCCTTAGGGGCGTACAATGAGCAGTTCTTC
CASSPLGAYNEQFF
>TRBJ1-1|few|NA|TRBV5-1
TGCGCCAGCAGCGGGGGTGGGGGGGCTAACACTGAAGCTTTCTTT
CASSGGGGANTEAFF
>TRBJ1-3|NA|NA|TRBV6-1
TGTGCCAGCAGTGAATCTGGGCCTCTAATTGGAAACACCATATATTTT
CASSESGPLIGNTIYF
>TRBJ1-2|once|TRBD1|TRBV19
TGTGCCAGTCGGGCCGTTTGGTGGGACAGGAAAGATTTCACCTTC
CASRAVWWDRKDFTF
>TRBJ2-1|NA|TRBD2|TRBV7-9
TGTGCCAGCAGCTTCCGGACTAGCGGGATAATGGAGGAGCAGTTCTTC
CASSFRTSGIMEEQFF
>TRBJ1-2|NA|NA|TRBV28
TGTGCCAGCAGCTCCAACTCGGGGTCCCGACCCTATGGCTACACCTTC
CASSSNSGSRPYGYTF
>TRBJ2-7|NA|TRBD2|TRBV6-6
TGTGCCAGCAGTTACCTGGGCGGGAGTCCCTACGAGCAGTACTTC
CASSYLGGSPYEQYF
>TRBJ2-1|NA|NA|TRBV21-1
TGTGCCAGCAGCAAAGAGGGCGGGTGCTCCTACAATGAGCAGTTCTTC
CASSKEGGCSYNEQFF
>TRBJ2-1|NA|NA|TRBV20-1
TGCAGTGCTAGATTTAGCGATGAGCAGTTCTTC
CSARFSDEQFF
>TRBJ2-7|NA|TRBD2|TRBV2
TGTGCCAGCAGTGTTGACTATGAAGGCGGGAGGGAAGGCGAGCAGTACTTC
CASSVDYEGGREGEQYF
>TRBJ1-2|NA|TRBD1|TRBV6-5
TGTGCCAGCAGTTACTCAGGACAGGGTTATGGCTACACCTTC
CASSYSGQGYGYTF
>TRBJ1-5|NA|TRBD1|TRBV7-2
TGTGCCAGCAGCCTCCGACAGGGGACTCAGCCCCAGCATTTT
CASSLRQGTQPQHF
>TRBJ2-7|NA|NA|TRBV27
TGTGCCAGCAGTTTATCCCTCTTCTCCTACGAGCAGTACTTC
CASSLSLFSYEQYF
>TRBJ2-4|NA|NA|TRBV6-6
TGTGCCAGCAGTTACTCGGATTTCGGACAGCAGTACTTC
CASSYSDFGQQYF
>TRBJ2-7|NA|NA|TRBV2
TGTGCCAGCAGCAGTCAAGGACAGTTCTACGAGCAGTACTTC
CASSSQGQFYEQYF
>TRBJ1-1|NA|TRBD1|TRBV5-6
TGTGCCAGCAGCTTGGTTCCGACAGGGACTGAAGCTTTCTTT
CASSLVPTGTEAFF
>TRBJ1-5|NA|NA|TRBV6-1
TGTGCCAGCGGGGAGCTCCTTTATAGCAATCAGCCCCAGCATTTT
CASGELLYSNQPQHF
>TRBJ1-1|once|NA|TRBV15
TGTGCCACCGAGGAGAACACTGAAGCTTTCTTT
CATEENTEAFF
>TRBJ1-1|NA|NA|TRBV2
TGTGCCAGCAGTTCCCAGGGATCCACTGAAGCTTTCTTT
CASSSQGSTEAFF
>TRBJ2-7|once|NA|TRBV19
TGTGCCAGTAGCATGAGGGACACTCTCTACGAGCAGTACTTC
CASSMRDTLYEQYF
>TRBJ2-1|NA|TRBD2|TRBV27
TGTGCCAGCAGTTTATGGTTAGCGGGAGGGCCGAATGAGCAGTTCTTC
CASSLWLAGGPNEQFF
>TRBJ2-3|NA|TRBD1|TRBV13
TGTGCCAGCAGCGTGACGGGACAGGGGAGCACAGATACGCAGTATTTT
CASSVTGQGSTDTQYF
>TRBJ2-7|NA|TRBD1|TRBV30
TGTGCCTGGAGGGCTCCGGGACAGACCATATACGAGCAGTACTTC
CAWRAPGQTIYEQYF
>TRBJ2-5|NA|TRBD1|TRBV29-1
TGCAGCGTCAAGACAGGGGGCGGGGGAGAGACCCAGTACTTC
CSVKTGGGGETQYF
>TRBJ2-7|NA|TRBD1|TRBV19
TGTGCCAGTAGCACCGGGACAGGGGGCTACGAGCAGTACTTC
CASSTGTGGYEQYF
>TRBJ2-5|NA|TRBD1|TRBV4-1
TGCGCCAGCAGCCAAGGGACAGGGCTTTATGGGTTTCGGGAGACCCAGTACTTC
CASSQGTGLYGFRETQYF
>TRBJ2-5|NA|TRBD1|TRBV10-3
TGTGCCATCAGTGAGGGAGCGGACAGGCAAGAGACCCAGTACTTC
CAISEGADRQETQYF